This T cell receptor beta chain was identified during a study of blood T cell repertoires in COVID-19. Study details: Whether acute or convalescent, the COVID-19 samples came from the United States, Italy and Spain.

V gave up 6 bases and J gave up 4 bases, with 12 bases separating them. Germline V gene sequence: CDR1 SNHLY, CDR2 FYNNEI. This CDR3 region has 13 residues. Authors' processing steps: Reference gene primer amplification yielded estimated nucleated cell counts. The method was immunoSEQ multiplex PCR; TCRdb's version includes in-frame clones alone and lacks a portion of them. V, J and clone size are those of that table, while D and trimming were read from the DNA. Here the sample spans about 180,000 clones, around 86% being singletons. The sequencing input was peripheral blood. The origin of this receptor is a man aged 50 to 60 with active or convalescent COVID-19. The rearrangement uses TRBV2 and TRBJ1-1; no firm D call. Here the CDR3 reads CASSPTTSTEAFF. The CDR3 nucleotides read TGTGCCAGCAGCCCGACTACGAGCACTGAAGCTTTCTTT.